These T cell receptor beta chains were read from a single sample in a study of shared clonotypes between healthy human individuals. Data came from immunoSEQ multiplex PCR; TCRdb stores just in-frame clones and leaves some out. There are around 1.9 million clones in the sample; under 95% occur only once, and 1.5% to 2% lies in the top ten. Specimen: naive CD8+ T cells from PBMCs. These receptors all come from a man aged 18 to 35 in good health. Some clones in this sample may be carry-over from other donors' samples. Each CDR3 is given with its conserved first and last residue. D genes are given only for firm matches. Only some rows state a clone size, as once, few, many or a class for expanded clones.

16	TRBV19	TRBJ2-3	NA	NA	TGTGCCAGTAGTATGGACGGTTATACTAGCACAGATACGCAGTATTTT	CASSMDGYTSTDTQYF
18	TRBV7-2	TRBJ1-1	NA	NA	TGTGCCAGCAGCTCCATCACACCGGGCCCTCCTATGAACACTGAAGCTTTCTTT	CASSSITPGPPMNTEAFF
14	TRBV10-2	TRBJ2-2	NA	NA	TGCGCCAGCAGTGAGCGTAAAGTAACCGGGGAGCTGTTTTTT	CASSERKVTGELFF
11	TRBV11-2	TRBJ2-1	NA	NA	TGTGCCAGCAGCCAGAGGACCGAGCAGTTCTTC	CASSQRTEQFF
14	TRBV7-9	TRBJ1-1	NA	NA	TGTGCCAGCAGCCCTGCCCAGATGAACACTGAAGCTTTCTTT	CASSPAQMNTEAFF
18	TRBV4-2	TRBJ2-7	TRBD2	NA	TGTGCCAGCAGCCAAGTGGCGGTAGGGCTAGCGGGAGTGCGGGAGCAGTACTTC	CASSQVAVGLAGVREQYF
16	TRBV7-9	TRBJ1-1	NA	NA	TGTGCCAGCAGTGGCACAGGGACCTACATGAACACTGAAGCTTTCTTT	CASSGTGTYMNTEAFF
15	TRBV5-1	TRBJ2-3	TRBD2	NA	TGCGCCAGCTATGGTGGAGCGGGAGGTGTAGATACGCAGTATTTT	CASYGGAGGVDTQYF
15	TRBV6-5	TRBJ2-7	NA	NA	TGTGCCAGCAGTTACTCGTCGGGAGCCCCCCACGAGCAGTACTTC	CASSYSSGAPHEQYF
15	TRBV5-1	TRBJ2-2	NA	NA	TGCGCCAGCAGCTCCCGGGACTGGAACACCGGGGAGCTGTTTTTT	CASSSRDWNTGELFF
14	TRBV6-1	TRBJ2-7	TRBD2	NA	TGTGCCAGCAGTCCGCGGGGGGTGACCTACGAGCAGTACTTC	CASSPRGVTYEQYF
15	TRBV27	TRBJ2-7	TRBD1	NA	TGTGCCAGCAGTTCCGTAGGGACAGGGGACTACGAGCAGTACTTC	CASSSVGTGDYEQYF
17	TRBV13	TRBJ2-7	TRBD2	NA	TGTGCCAGCAGCTCCTCACCCCTTAGCGGGAGAGGCTACGAGCAGTACTTC	CASSSSPLSGRGYEQYF
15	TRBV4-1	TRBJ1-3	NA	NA	TGCGCCAGCAGCCAAGCGGCCAACTCTGGAAACACCATATATTTT	CASSQAANSGNTIYF
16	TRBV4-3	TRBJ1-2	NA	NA	TGCGCCAGCAGCTACAGGGCGGAGGCCTTGGGCTATGGCTACACCTTC	CASSYRAEALGYGYTF
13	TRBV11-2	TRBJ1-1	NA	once	TGTGCCAGCAGCTCCGGACAGAACACTGAAGCTTTCTTT	CASSSGQNTEAFF
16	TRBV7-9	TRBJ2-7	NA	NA	TGTGCCAGCAGCTCGGTGAAGGAGCCCAACGACTACGAGCAGTACTTC	CASSSVKEPNDYEQYF
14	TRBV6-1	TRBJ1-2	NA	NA	TGTGCCAGCAGTGAGGAAGACAGCCTCGACGGCTACACCTTC	CASSEEDSLDGYTF
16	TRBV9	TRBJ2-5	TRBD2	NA	TGTGCCAGCAGCGTACCACTAGCGGGAGGGCAAGAGACCCAGTACTTC	CASSVPLAGGQETQYF
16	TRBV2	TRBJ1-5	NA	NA	TGTGCCAGCAGTGAAGTTGGCAGGGGCTTGGGAGAGCCCCAGCATTTT	CASSEVGRGLGEPQHF
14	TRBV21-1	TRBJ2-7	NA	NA	TGTGCCAGCAGCTTTAGGGTAATAGGCGACGAGCAGTACTTC	CASSFRVIGDEQYF
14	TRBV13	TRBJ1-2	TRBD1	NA	TGTGCCAGCAGCTTAGCCGACACAGGGGCGGATAGCACCTTC	CASSLADTGADSTF
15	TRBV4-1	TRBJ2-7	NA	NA	TGCGCCAGCAGCCAAGACGCTCTCGGCTCCTACGAGCAGTACTTC	CASSQDALGSYEQYF
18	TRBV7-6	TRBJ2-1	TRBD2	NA	TGTGCCAGCAGCAAGGGACTAGCGGGAGGGCCCAACTACAATGAGCAGTTCTTC	CASSKGLAGGPNYNEQFF
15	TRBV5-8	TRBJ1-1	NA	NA	TGTGCCAGCAGCTTGGCCGACTGGGGGAGGGCTGAAGCTTTCTTT	CASSLADWGRAEAFF
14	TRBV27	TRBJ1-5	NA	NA	TGTGCCAGCAGTTTAGTTGGTAGCAATCAGCCCCAGCATTTT	CASSLVGSNQPQHF
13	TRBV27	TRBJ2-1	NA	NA	TGTGCCAGCAGTCCCGGGTCCAACAATGAGCAGTTCTTC	CASSPGSNNEQFF
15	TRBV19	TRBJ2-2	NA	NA	TGTGCCAGTAGTAAGTACGGCCAGAACACCGGGGAGCTGTTTTTT	CASSKYGQNTGELFF
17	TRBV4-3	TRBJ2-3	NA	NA	TGCGCCAGCAGCCAAGAATTTGGACTGCTTAGCACAGATACGCAGTATTTT	CASSQEFGLLSTDTQYF
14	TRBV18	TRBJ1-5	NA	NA	TGTGCCAGCTCCCACGGAGAAAGCAATCAGCCCCAGCATTTT	CASSHGESNQPQHF
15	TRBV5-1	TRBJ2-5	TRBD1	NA	TGCGCCAGCAGCTCGCTGGGACAGCCCCAAGAGACCCAGTACTTC	CASSSLGQPQETQYF
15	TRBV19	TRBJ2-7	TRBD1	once	TGTGCCAGTAGTGCTACTCGGACAGGGTTAAGCGAGCAGTACTTC	CASSATRTGLSEQYF